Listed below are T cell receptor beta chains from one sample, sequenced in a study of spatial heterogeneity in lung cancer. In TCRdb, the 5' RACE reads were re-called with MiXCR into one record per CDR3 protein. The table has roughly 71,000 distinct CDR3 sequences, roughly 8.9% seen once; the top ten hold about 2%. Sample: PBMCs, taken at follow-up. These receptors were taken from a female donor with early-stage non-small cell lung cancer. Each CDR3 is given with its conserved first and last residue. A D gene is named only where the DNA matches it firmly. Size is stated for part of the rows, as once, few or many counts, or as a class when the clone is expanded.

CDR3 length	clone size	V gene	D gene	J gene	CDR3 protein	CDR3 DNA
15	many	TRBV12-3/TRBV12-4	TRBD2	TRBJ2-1	CASRQGLAGGEEQFF	TGTGCCAGCAGACAAGGACTAGCGGGAGGAGAGGAGCAGTTCTTC
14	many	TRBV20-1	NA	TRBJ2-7	CSALKGEPSYEQYF	TGCAGTGCTTTAAAGGGGGAACCCTCCTACGAGCAGTACTTC
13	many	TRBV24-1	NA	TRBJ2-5	CATSRRGRETQYF	TGTGCCACCAGCCGTAGGGGGAGAGAGACCCAGTACTTC
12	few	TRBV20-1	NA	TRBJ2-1	CSARDGRREQFF	TGCAGTGCTAGAGATGGGAGACGAGAGCAGTTCTTC
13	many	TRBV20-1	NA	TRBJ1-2	CSARADSNYGYTF	TGCAGTGCTAGAGCGGACAGCAACTATGGCTACACCTTC
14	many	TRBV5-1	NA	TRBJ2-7	CASSLASTTYEQYF	TGCGCCAGCAGCTTGGCCAGCACAACCTACGAGCAGTACTTC
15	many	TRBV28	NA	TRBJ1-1	CASSGGGDQTPEAFF	TGTGCCAGCAGTGGGGGGGGAGACCAGACCCCTGAAGCTTTCTTT
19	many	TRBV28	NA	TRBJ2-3	CASSQWAAAGSVGADTQYF	TGTGCCAGCAGTCAATGGGCCGCGGCAGGATCCGTGGGCGCAGATACGCAGTATTTT
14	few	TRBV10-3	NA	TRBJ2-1	CATLLGDHYNEQFF	TGTGCCACCCTTTTGGGGGACCACTACAATGAGCAGTTCTTC
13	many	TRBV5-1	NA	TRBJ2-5	CASSMATQETQYF	TGCGCCAGCAGCATGGCTACGCAAGAGACCCAGTACTTC
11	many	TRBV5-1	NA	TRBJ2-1	CASSPGDEQFF	TGCGCCAGCAGCCCAGGGGATGAGCAGTTCTTC
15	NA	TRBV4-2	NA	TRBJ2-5	CASSQDPVLQETQYF	TGTGCCAGCAGCCAAGATCCTGTCCTCCAAGAGACCCAGTACTTC
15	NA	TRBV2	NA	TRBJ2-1	CASSPNEGQAHEQFF	TGTGCCAGCAGCCCAAATGAGGGACAAGCCCATGAGCAGTTCTTC
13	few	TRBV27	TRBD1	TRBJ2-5	CASRRQGRETQYF	TGTGCCAGCAGGAGACAGGGACGAGAGACCCAGTACTTC
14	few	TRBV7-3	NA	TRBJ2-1	CASSLKAGYNEQFF	TGTGCCAGCAGCTTAAAAGCCGGATACAATGAGCAGTTCTTC
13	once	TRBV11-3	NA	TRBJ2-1	CASSLREYNEQFF	TGTGCCAGCAGCTTGAGGGAATACAATGAGCAGTTCTTC
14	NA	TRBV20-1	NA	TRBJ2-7	CSASPPLRPYEQYF	TGCAGTGCTTCACCTCCCTTGCGGCCCTACGAGCAGTACTTC
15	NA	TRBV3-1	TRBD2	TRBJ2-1	CASSLLAGGRNEQFF	TGTGCCAGCAGCCTACTAGCGGGAGGGCGGAATGAGCAGTTCTTC
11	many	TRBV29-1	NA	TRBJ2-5	CSATVQETQYF	TGCAGCGCGACAGTCCAAGAGACCCAGTACTTC
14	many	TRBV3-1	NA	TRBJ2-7	CASSQDYGYYEQYF	TGTGCCAGCAGCCAAGATTACGGGTACTACGAGCAGTACTTC
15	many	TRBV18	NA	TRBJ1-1	CASSPPSTGNTEAFF	TGTGCCAGCTCACCACCGTCGACAGGCAACACTGAAGCTTTCTTT
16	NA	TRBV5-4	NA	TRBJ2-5	CASSRQGGADQETQYF	TGTGCCAGCAGCCGCCAGGGGGGGGCTGACCAAGAGACCCAGTACTTC
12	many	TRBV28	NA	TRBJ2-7	CASSLWGYEQYF	TGTGCCAGCAGTTTATGGGGATACGAGCAGTACTTC
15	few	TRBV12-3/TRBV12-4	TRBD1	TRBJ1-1	CASSLTGTANTEAFF	TGTGCCAGCAGCCTTACAGGGACAGCAAACACTGAAGCTTTCTTT
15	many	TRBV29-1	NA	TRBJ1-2	CSVVKTGSPNYGYTF	TGCAGCGTTGTCAAAACAGGGAGCCCGAACTATGGCTACACCTTC
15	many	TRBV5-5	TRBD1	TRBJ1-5	CASSLGRGHNQPQHF	TGTGCCAGCAGCTTGGGGAGGGGGCACAATCAGCCCCAGCATTTT
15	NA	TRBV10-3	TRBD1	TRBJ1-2	CAIRVNPTGGYGYTF	TGTGCCATCAGAGTTAACCCGACAGGGGGCTATGGCTACACCTTC
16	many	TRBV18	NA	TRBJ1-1	CASSPFGRGGNTEAFF	TGTGCCAGCTCACCATTTGGGCGCGGGGGTAACACTGAAGCTTTCTTT
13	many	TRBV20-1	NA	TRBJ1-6	CSARDTALSPLHF	TGCAGTGCTAGAGATACGGCGTTGTCACCCCTCCACTTT
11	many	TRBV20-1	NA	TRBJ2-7	CSARGGHEQYF	TGCAGTGCTAGAGGAGGCCACGAGCAGTACTTC
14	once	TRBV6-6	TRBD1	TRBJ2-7	CASSKDRESYEQYF	TGTGCCAGCAGCAAGGACAGGGAATCCTACGAGCAGTACTTC